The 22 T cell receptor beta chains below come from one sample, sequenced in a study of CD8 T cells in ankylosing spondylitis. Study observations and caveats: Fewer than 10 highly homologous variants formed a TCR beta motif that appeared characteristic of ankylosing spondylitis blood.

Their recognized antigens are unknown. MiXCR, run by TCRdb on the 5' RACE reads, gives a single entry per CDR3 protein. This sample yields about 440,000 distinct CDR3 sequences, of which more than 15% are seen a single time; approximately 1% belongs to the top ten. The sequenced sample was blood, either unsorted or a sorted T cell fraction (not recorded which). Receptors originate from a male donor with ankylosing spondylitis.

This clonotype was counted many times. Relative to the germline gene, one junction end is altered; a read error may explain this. Written as DNA, the CDR3 is TGTGCTAGCAGCGCTCGACAGGGACAAAATGAAAAACTGTTTTTT. The encoded protein is CASSARQGQNEKLFF. The chain uses TRBV7-7 and TRBJ1-4, with 7 bases identical to TRBD1. The CDR3 has 15 residues. Germline V lookup: CDR1 SSHAT, CDR2 FNYEAQ (reference sequence).

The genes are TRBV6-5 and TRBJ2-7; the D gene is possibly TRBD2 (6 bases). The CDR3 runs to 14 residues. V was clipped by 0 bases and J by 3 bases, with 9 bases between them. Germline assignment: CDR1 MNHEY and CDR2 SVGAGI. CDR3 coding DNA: TGTGCCAGCAGTTACTCGGCTAGCGTCTACGAGCAGTACTTC. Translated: CASSYSASVYEQYF.

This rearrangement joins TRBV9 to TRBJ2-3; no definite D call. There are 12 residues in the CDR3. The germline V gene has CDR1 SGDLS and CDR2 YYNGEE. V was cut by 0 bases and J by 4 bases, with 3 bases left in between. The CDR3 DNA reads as TGTGCCAGCAGCGTAGAGGCAGATACGCAGTATTTT. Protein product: CASSVEADTQYF. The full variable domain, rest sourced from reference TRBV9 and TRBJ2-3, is DSGVTQTPKHLITATGQRVTLRCSPRSGDLSVYWYQQSLDQGLQFLIQYYNGEERAKGNILERFSAQQFPDLHSELNLSSLELGDSALYFCASSVEADTQYFGPGTRLTVL.

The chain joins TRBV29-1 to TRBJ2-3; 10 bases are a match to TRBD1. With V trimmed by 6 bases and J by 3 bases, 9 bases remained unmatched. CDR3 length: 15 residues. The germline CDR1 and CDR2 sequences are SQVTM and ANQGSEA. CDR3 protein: CSVLRDRGSTDTQYF. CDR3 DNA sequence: TGCAGCGTCCTACGGGACAGGGGTAGTACAGATACGCAGTATTTT.

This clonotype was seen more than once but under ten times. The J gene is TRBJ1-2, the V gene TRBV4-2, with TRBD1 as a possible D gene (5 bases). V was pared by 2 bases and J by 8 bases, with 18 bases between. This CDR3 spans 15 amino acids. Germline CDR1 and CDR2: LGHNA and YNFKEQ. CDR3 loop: CASSQWGASMGGYTF. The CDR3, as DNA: TGTGCCAGCAGCCAATGGGGCGCCAGCATGGGAGGCTACACCTTC.

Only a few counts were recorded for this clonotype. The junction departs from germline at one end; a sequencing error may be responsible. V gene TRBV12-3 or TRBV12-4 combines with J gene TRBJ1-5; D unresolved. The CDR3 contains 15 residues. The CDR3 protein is CASSPGRSRNQPLHF. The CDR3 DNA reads TGTGCCAGCAGTCCTGGGCGGAGCCGGAATCAGCCCCTGCATTTT.

CDR3 in DNA: TGTGCCAGCATAAGTCCCAGCGTCTCCTACGAGCAGTACTTC. This encodes CASISPSVSYEQYF. The rearrangement uses TRBV6-1 and TRBJ2-7; unclear D gene. CDR3 length: 14 residues. Germline CDR1 is MNHNS and CDR2 is SASEGT. V was pared by 7 bases and J by 0 bases, with 13 bases between.

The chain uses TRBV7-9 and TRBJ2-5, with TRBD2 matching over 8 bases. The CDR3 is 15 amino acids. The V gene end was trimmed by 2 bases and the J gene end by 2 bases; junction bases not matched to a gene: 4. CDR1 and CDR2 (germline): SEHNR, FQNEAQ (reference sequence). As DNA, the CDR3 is TGTGCCAGCAGCTTATGGGGCGGGGGGCAAGAGACCCAGTACTTC. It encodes CASSLWGGGQETQYF.

CDR3: CASSLYGGARHTEAFF. The DNA for the CDR3 is TGCGCCAGCAGCTTATATGGGGGCGCCCGGCACACTGAAGCTTTCTTT. The V call is TRBV5-1, the J call TRBJ1-1; weak D call: TRBD1 (6 bases). CDR1 and CDR2 (germline): SGHRS, YFSETQ. The CDR3 has 16 amino acids. V lost 2 bases to trimming and J lost 3 bases, with 17 bases between them.

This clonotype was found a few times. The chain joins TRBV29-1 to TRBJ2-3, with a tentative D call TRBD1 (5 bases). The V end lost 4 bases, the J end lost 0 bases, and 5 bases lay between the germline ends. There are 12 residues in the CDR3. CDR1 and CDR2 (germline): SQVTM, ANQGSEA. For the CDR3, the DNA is TGCAGCGTTGCAGGGAGCACAGATACGCAGTATTTT. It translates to CSVAGSTDTQYF.

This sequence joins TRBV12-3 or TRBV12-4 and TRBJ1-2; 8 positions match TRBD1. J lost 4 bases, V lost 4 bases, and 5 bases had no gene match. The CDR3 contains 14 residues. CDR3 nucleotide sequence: TGTGCCAGCAGTTCGTTGACAGGGGTCTATGGCTACACCTTC. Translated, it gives CASSSLTGVYGYTF.

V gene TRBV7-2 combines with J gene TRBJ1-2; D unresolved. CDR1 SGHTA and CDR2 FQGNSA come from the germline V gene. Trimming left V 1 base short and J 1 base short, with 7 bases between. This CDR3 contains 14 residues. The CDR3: CASSLGPINYGYTF. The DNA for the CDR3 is TGTGCCAGCAGCTTAGGGCCGATTAACTATGGCTACACCTTC.

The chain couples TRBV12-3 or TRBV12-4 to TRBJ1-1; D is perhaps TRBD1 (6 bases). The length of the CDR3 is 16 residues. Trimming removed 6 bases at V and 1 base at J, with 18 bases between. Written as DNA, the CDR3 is TGTGCCAGCAGCCCACCAACCCCACAGGGGAACACTGAAGCTTTCTTT. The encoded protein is CASSPPTPQGNTEAFF.

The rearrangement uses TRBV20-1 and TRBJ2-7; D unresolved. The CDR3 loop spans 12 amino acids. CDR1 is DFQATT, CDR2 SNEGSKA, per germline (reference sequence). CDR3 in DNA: TGCAGCTGCGCGGCCTCCTCCTACGAGCAGTACTTC. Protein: CSCAASSYEQYF.

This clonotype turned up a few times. For the CDR3, the DNA is TGCGCCAGCAGCTGGGGGACAGGGATGGGTGAGCAGTTCTTC. It is translated as CASSWGTGMGEQFF. The rearrangement joins TRBV5-1 to TRBJ2-1, with 9 positions matching TRBD1. Germline V gene lookup returns CDR1 SGHRS and CDR2 YFSETQ. This CDR3 comprises 14 residues. V shed 3 bases and J 9 bases; nucleotides not matched to a gene: 7.

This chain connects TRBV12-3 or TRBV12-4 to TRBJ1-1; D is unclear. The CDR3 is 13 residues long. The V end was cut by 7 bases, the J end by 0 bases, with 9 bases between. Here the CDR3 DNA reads TGTGCCAGCACCCTCGAGTTGAACACTGAAGCTTTCTTT. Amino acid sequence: CASTLELNTEAFF.

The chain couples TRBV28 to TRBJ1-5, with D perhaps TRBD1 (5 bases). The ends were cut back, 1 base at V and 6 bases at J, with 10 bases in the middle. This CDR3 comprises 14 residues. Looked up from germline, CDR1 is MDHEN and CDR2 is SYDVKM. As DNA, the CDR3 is TGTGCCAGCAGTTTATCTCTAAGGGGTCAGCCCCAGCATTTT. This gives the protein CASSLSLRGQPQHF.

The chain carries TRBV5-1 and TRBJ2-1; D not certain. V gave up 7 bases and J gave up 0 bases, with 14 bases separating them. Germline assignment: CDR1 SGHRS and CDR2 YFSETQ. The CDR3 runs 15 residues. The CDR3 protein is CASHSSPSSYNEQFF. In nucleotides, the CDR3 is TGCGCCAGCCATTCTTCGCCGAGCTCCTACAATGAGCAGTTCTTC.

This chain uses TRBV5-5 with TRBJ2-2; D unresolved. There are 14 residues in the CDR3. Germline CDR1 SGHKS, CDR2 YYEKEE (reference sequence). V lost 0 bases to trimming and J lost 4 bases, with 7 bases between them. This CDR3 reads CASSLGPVTGELFF. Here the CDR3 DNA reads TGTGCCAGCAGCTTGGGACCCGTCACCGGGGAGCTGTTTTTT.

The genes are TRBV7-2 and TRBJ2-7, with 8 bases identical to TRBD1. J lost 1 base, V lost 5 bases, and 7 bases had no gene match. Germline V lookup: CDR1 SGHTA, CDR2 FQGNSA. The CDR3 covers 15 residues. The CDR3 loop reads CASSPDRVTSYEQYF. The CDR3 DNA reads TGTGCCAGCAGCCCGGACAGGGTAACGTCCTACGAGCAGTACTTC.

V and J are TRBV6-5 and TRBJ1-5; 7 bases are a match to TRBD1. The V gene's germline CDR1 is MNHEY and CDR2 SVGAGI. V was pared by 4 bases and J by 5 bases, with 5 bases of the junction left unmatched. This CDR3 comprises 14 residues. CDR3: CASSSTGADQPQHF. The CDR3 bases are TGTGCCAGCAGTTCTACAGGGGCCGATCAGCCCCAGCATTTT.

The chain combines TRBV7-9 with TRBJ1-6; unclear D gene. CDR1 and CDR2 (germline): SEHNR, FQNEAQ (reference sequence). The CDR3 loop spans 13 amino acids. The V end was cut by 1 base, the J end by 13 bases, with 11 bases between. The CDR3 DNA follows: TGTGCCAGCAGCTTAGAGGTGGGAGCGCCCCTCCACTTT. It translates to CASSLEVGAPLHF.